This T cell receptor beta chain comes out of a study of T-cell memory formation after mild COVID-19. Study results and limitations: Later expanders leaned toward CD4+, whereas clones contracting from day 15 to 85 were balanced CD4/CD8. Prior to infection, memory already included some responding clones, suggesting cross-reactive memory joined. The study found contracting CD4+ clones mainly in CM and EM and contracting CD8+ clones in EMRA.

This clonotype turned up a few times. Its antigen is unidentified. Germline V CDR1 and CDR2: SGHRS, YFSETQ. This CDR3 spans 15 amino acids. V was clipped by 4 bases and J by 4 bases; unmatched bases: 8. UMIs and sample barcodes were carried by the TCR alpha and TCR beta cDNA libraries that 5'RACE produced using constant-segment primers. TCRdb fed the 5' RACE reads into MiXCR, producing one record per CDR3 protein. This sample has under 600,000 distinct CDR3 sequences, with about 20% found just once. The sequencing input was PBMCs or a T cell subset sorted from them (not recorded which). The sequence was collected from an adult woman who had mild COVID-19 (a few samples of this study predate the infection). Cell type and time point are not known. The chain uses TRBV5-1 and TRBJ1-2, with 9 bases that match TRBD1. The CDR3 here is CASSPQGAQGYGYTF. Here the CDR3 DNA reads TGCGCCAGCAGCCCACAGGGGGCGCAGGGCTATGGCTACACCTTC.